This T cell receptor beta chain was profiled in a study of T cell changes during pregnancy in multiple sclerosis. The ends lost 3 bases at V and 0 bases at J; junction bases unmatched: 2. CDR3 length: 14 amino acids. Germline assignment: CDR1 LNHNV and CDR2 YYDKDF (reference sequence). The data were produced by immunoSEQ multiplex PCR, yet TCRdb's version contains in-frame clones alone and is incomplete. This sample has 60,000 to 90,000 clones, with 89% found just once. This receptor was obtained from a female donor with multiple sclerosis, enrolled in a pregnancy study. The rearrangement joins TRBV15 to TRBJ2-7, with 7 bases that match TRBD1. Sequencing was performed on peripheral blood, taken before pregnancy. The CDR3 DNA reads TGTGCCACCAGCAGCGGGACAGACTCCTACGAGCAGTACTTC. Translating gives CATSSGTDSYEQYF. Full variable domain (remainder filled in from reference TRBV15 and TRBJ2-7): DAMVIQNPRYQVTQFGKPVTLSCSQTLNHNVMYWYQQKSSQAPKLLFHYYDKDFNNEADTPDNFQSRRPNTSFCFLDIRSPGLGDTAMYLCATSSGTDSYEQYFGPGTRLTVT.